The present T cell receptor beta chain was sequenced within a study of cytomegalovirus exposure and HLA in healthy donors. With 60 Vbeta and 13 Jbeta primers, the PCR was carried out. Profiling relied on immunoSEQ multiplex PCR, and the TCRdb table lists in-frame clones only, not all of them. Of 130,000 to 150,000 clones in the sample, roughly four fifths were seen once. V gave up 2 bases and J gave up 0 bases; unmatched junction bases: 9. The CDR3 length is 18 residues. Germline V CDR1 and CDR2: SGDLS, YYNGEE. The source material was PBMCs. The sequence was obtained from a man aged 40-50 years in good health and CMV-seropositive. The rearrangement links TRBV9 to TRBJ1-3; 9 positions match TRBD1. CDR3 nucleotide sequence: TGTGCCAGCAGCGTTTGGGGACAGGGCGGCAGCTCTGGAAACACCATATATTTT. Amino acids: CASSVWGQGGSSGNTIYF.